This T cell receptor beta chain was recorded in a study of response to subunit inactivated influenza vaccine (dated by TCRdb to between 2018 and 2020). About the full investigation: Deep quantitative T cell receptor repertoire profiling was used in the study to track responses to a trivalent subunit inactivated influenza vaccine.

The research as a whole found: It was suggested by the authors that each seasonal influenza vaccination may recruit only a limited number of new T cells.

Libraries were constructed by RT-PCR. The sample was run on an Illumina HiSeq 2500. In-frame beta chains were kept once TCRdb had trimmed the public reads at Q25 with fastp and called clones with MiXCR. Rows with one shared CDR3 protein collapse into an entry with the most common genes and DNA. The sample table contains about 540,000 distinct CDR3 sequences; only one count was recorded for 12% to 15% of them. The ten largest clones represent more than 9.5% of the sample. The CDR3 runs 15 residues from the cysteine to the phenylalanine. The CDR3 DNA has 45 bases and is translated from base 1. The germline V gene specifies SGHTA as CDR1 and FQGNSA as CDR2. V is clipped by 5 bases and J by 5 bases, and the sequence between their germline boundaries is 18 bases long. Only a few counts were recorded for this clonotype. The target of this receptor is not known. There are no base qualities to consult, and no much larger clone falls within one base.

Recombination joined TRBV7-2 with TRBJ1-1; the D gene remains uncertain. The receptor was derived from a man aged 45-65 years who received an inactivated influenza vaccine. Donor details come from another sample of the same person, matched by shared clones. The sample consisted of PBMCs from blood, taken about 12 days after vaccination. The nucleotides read TGTGCCAGCAGCCGTGCCACGGTCCCGGTGACTGAAGCTTTCTTT. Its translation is CASSRATVPVTEAFF.